These 24 T cell receptor beta chains share one sample of origin, sequenced in a study of shared clonotypes between healthy human individuals (dated by TCRdb to about 2020). Libraries were built with the immunoSEQ multiplex PCR assay. In its TCRdb copy, this immuneACCESS table keeps in-frame sequences only and misses some clones. Where compared with another copy, unresolved V genes explain less than half of these, and the others have no known cause. The sample table shows approximately 440,000 clones, and 75% to 80% are seen once. The ten largest make up 9.5% to 15% of the sample. Sample: PBMCs. The receptor set was obtained from a woman in her thirties or forties in good health. Some clones in this sample may be carry-over from other donors' samples.

With respect to this clone: This is likely an artifact of a read error, given a far larger clone one base away. In nucleotides, the CDR3 is TGTGCCAGCAGCGACCCAACAGCTAACTATGGCTACGCCTTC. Translated, it gives CASSDPTANYGYAF. This chain uses TRBV9 with TRBJ1-2; no reliable D call. The CDR3 loop spans 14 amino acids. CDR1 is SGDLS, CDR2 YYNGEE, per germline. Full variable domain (missing parts from reference TRBV9 and TRBJ1-2): DSGVTQTPKHLITATGQRVTLRCSPRSGDLSVYWYQQSLDQGLQFLIQYYNGEERAKGNILERFSAQQFPDLHSELNLSSLELGDSALYFCASSDPTANYGYAFGSGTRLTVV.

Regarding this clone: With a much larger clone just one base away, this may be a read error. The V and J genes are TRBV6-1 and TRBJ2-2; 9 bases are shared with TRBD2. The CDR3 loop spans 15 amino acids. Germline V gene data show CDR1 as MNHNS and CDR2 as SASEGT. CDR3 sequence (DNA): TGTGCCGGCACCGGGACTAGCCTGAACACCGGGGGGCTGTTTTTT. It yields the protein CAGTGTSLNTGGLFF.

The rearrangement uses TRBV5-4 and TRBJ2-7; TRBD2 aligns across 13 bases. The junction had 6 bases not matched to a gene; V was cut back by 2 bases and J by 4 bases. The germline V gene encodes CDR1 SGHNT and CDR2 YYREEE (reference sequence). The CDR3 loop spans 16 amino acids. The chain's CDR3 is CASSFGLAGVGYEQYF. The CDR3 DNA is TGTGCCAGCAGCTTCGGACTAGCGGGAGTAGGGTACGAGCAGTACTTC.

This chain uses TRBV6-6 with TRBJ1-2; no clear D. The CDR3 is 12 residues long. Germline V CDR1 and CDR2: MNHNY, SVGAGI (reference sequence). V was clipped by 6 bases and J by 6 bases, with 11 bases between them. DNA for the CDR3: TGTGCCAGCAGCCTCCAGGTTAATGGCTACACCTTC. Translated: CASSLQVNGYTF.

This clone was detected only a few times. The rearrangement links TRBV9 to TRBJ1-2; weak D call: TRBD1 (6 bases). Germline CDR1 and CDR2: SGDLS and YYNGEE. This CDR3 comprises 16 residues. Trimming shortened V by 4 bases and J by 4 bases, and 20 bases separated the two germline ends. The CDR3 nucleotides read TGTGCCAGCAGCCCCCCAGGGACACCCTCGGGCTATGGCTACACCTTC. Its translation: CASSPPGTPSGYGYTF.

The chain is built from TRBV7-9 and TRBJ2-7; D is unresolved. V was shortened by 1 base and J by 7 bases, with 5 bases between the two germline ends. Looked up from germline, CDR1 is SEHNR and CDR2 is FQNEAQ (reference sequence). This CDR3 comprises 11 residues. The CDR3 is CASSLEQEQYF. CDR3 bases: TGTGCCAGCAGCTTAGAGCAGGAGCAGTACTTC.

The CDR3, as DNA: TGCAGTGCCTCGGGACCGAGCAGCCAGTACTTC. The encoded protein is CSASGPSSQYF. The chain is built from TRBV20-1 and TRBJ2-5; TRBD1 or TRBD2 may be the D gene (5 bases each). V lost 6 bases and J lost 10, with 15 bases in between. CDR1 DFQATT and CDR2 SNEGSKA come from the germline V gene (reference sequence). This CDR3 comprises 11 residues.

This sequence joins TRBV5-4 and TRBJ2-2; no firm D call. The CDR3 has 13 amino acids. Trimming shortened V by 3 bases and J by 6 bases, and 9 bases separated the two germline ends. In germline, CDR1 is SGHNT, CDR2 YYREEE (reference sequence). In DNA form, the CDR3 reads TGTGCCAGCAGCTCCGCAGAGGCCGGGGAGCTGTTTTTT. Encoded protein: CASSSAEAGELFF.

This clone showed up just once. The chain couples TRBV23-1 to TRBJ1-5, with D perhaps TRBD1 (5 bases). TRBV23-1 is filed as an ORF, its function uncertain. CDR3 length equals 17 residues. The V and J ends lost 3 bases and 2 bases respectively, with 17 bases between them. In DNA, the CDR3 is TGCGCCAGCAGTCATTTCAGGGTTGTTTTTGGCAATCAGCCCCAGCATTTT. Amino acids: CASSHFRVVFGNQPQHF.

This clone has only a few counts. The chain has TRBV11-2 and TRBJ1-1; D gene ambiguous. CDR1 and CDR2 (germline): SGHAT, FQNNGV. V lost 5 bases and J lost 6, with 7 bases in between. There are 11 residues in the CDR3. CDR3 coding DNA: TGTGCCAGCAGCCCCCTTTCTGAAGCTTTCTTT. This encodes CASSPLSEAFF. Based on the CDR3 plus reference TRBV11-2 and TRBJ1-1, the full variable domain is EAGVAQSPRYKIIEKRQSVAFWCNPISGHATLYWYQQILGQGPKLLIQFQNNGVVDDSQLPKDRFSAERLKGVDSTLKIQPAKLEDSAVYLCASSPLSEAFFGQGTRLTVV.

As concerns this clone: A read error is likely here: a far larger clone is one base away. The same CDR3 is also encoded by other DNA sequences in this sample. V is TRBV15 and J is TRBJ2-6; perhaps D is TRBD1 or TRBD2 (5 bases each). The CDR3 spans 17 residues. The germline V gene has CDR1 LNHNV and CDR2 YYDKDF (reference sequence). The CDR3 region is CATSRDRRAYGANVLTF. CDR3 DNA: TGTGCCACCAGCAGAGATCGGCGGGCTTATGGGGCTAACGTCCTGACTTTC.

This clone came up a few times. The V call is TRBV7-9, the J call TRBJ2-5; 7 nucleotides line up with TRBD2. Germline CDR1 and CDR2: SEHNR and FQNEAQ (reference sequence). This CDR3 is 17 amino acids long. The V segment lost 2 bases and the J segment 1 base; nucleotides outside the gene matches: 10. CDR3 DNA sequence: TGTGCCAGCAGCTTATATATTGGGGCTAGCGGCCAAGAGACCCAGTACTTC. Translating gives CASSLYIGASGQETQYF.

Concerning this clone itself: A far larger clone is one base from this, pointing to a likely read error. This rearrangement joins TRBV4-1 to TRBJ2-7, with 9 bases matching TRBD2. J lost 6 bases, V lost 0 bases, and 9 bases had no gene match. This CDR3 comprises 16 residues. The germline V gene encodes CDR1 MGHRA and CDR2 YSYEKL. CDR3 loop: CASSQEGTSRSIEQYF. The CDR3 nucleotides are TGCGCCAGCAGCCAAGAAGGGACTAGCAGGAGTATCGAGCAGTACTTC.

The chain employs TRBV29-1 and TRBJ1-1, with D unclear. The V and J ends lost 1 base and 0 bases respectively, with 9 bases between them. The CDR3 has 14 amino acids. CDR1 is SQVTM and CDR2 is ANQGSEA in the germline V gene. The CDR3 sequence: CSVEAVGMNTEAFF. The DNA of the CDR3 is TGCAGCGTTGAAGCGGTAGGGATGAACACTGAAGCTTTCTTT.

The chain links TRBV6-5 to TRBJ1-4; D unresolved. CDR3 length: 15 residues. Germline CDR1 reads MNHEY; CDR2 reads SVGAGI. The V and J ends lost 2 bases and 4 bases respectively, with 11 bases between them. As DNA, the CDR3 is TGTGCCAGCAGTTACCCAAGGGAAGATAATGAAAAACTGTTTTTT. Translation: CASSYPREDNEKLFF.

This clone was detected only once. The chain couples TRBV2 to TRBJ2-1; weak D call: TRBD1 (5 bases). Germline V CDR1 and CDR2: SNHLY, FYNNEI. Trimming stripped 6 bases from V and 0 bases from J, with 9 bases between. The CDR3 length is 14 residues. The CDR3 loop is CASRAQGSYNEQFF. The CDR3 region has the DNA TGTGCCAGCAGAGCGCAGGGCTCCTACAATGAGCAGTTCTTC.

Worth noting for this clone: This likely came from a read error, as a far larger clone is one base away. Other DNA sequences of this sample code for an identical CDR3. The J gene is TRBJ2-5, the V gene TRBV28; D is possibly TRBD1 or TRBD2 (5 bases each). The J call is uncertain, as TRBJ2-7 better fits the DNA end. Germline CDR1 and CDR2: MDHEN and SYDVKM. This CDR3 is 16 amino acids long. CDR3 DNA sequence: TGTGCCAGCAGTTCCAGGGACCCGCCCTCTGAGTTCGAGCAGTACTTC. It codes for CASSSRDPPSEFEQYF.

The V call is TRBV19, the J call TRBJ2-7; D ambiguous. This CDR3 is built from 13 residues. Looked up from germline, CDR1 is LNHDA and CDR2 is SQIVND (reference sequence). V dropped 3 bases and J dropped 7 bases, with 13 bases sitting between them. CDR3 sequence reads: CASSMETGREQYF. CDR3 nucleotide sequence: TGTGCCAGTAGTATGGAGACCGGCCGGGAGCAGTACTTC.

This chain uses TRBV7-9 with TRBJ1-4; perhaps TRBD1 as D (5 bases). CDR3 length: 13 amino acids. Germline CDR1 SEHNR, CDR2 FQNEAQ (reference sequence). Trimming took off 4 bases at V and 5 bases at J, with 8 bases between the two ends. The CDR3 here is CASSSGRNEKLFF. CDR3 DNA sequence: TGTGCCAGCAGCTCAGGGAGAAATGAAAAACTGTTTTTT.

CDR3 protein: CASSGYSNQPQHF. For the CDR3, the DNA is TGTGCCAGCAGCGGTTATAGCAATCAGCCCCAGCATTTT. The chain uses TRBV7-8 and TRBJ1-5, with unresolved D. V lost 5 bases, J lost 0 bases, and 5 bases lay in between. Germline V gene lookup returns CDR1 SGHVS and CDR2 FQNEAQ. The CDR3 runs to 13 residues.

A few counts support this clone. The rearrangement joins TRBV11-2 to TRBJ2-7; perhaps TRBD1 as D (6 bases). The V end lost 4 bases, the J end lost 2 bases, and 15 bases lay between the germline ends. The CDR3 is made up of 15 amino acids. Germline V gives CDR1 SGHAT, CDR2 FQNNGV. The CDR3 nucleotides read TGTGCCAGCAGCTCCCTCAGGGGACCTACCTACGAGCAGTACTTC. Protein: CASSSLRGPTYEQYF.

This clone was recorded a few times. The V and J genes are TRBV28 and TRBJ2-3; D is unclear. The CDR3 has 13 residues. Germline CDR1 reads MDHEN; CDR2 reads SYDVKM. V was clipped by 5 bases and J by 6 bases, with 12 bases between them. The CDR3 loop is CASSNMTPDTQYF. As DNA, the CDR3 is TGTGCCAGCAGTAACATGACTCCGGATACGCAGTATTTT.

This rearrangement joins TRBV5-1 to TRBJ2-3, with a tentative D call TRBD2 (6 bases). V lost 4 bases to trimming and J lost 7 bases, with 16 bases between them. The CDR3 is made up of 14 amino acids. Germline values: CDR1 SGHRS, CDR2 YFSETQ. The CDR3 DNA follows: TGCGCCAGCAGCGGGGGGACCGGAGCATATACGCAGTATTTT. As protein: CASSGGTGAYTQYF.

A note on this clone: Sequence at one end of the junction differs from germline and may be a read error. The J gene is TRBJ1-5, the V gene TRBV30; 7 bases are a match to TRBD1. This CDR3 is 14 amino acids long. Germline CDR1 GTSNPN, CDR2 SVGIG (reference sequence). DNA for the CDR3: TGTGCTTGGAGTAAGGACAGGAGGAATCAGCCCCAGCATTTT. Translating gives CAWSKDRRNQPQHF.